Listed below are T cell receptor beta chains from one sample, sequenced in a study of control samples from healthy donors and cancer patients. Sequenced by immunoSEQ multiplex PCR; TCRdb stores in-frame clones only, minus some. This table has around 110,000 clones, more than 70% appearing once. Sequencing was performed on blood. The receptors derive from a woman aged 65 to 85 in good health. The CDR3 runs from the conserved cysteine through the conserved F or W. Each record gives: D gene, V gene, J gene, clone size, CDR3 protein, CDR3 DNA. A D gene is named only where the DNA matches it firmly. Clone size, where shown, is once, few, many, or a class for clones that have expanded.

D gene: -; V gene: TRBV19; J gene: TRBJ1-2; clone size: -; CDR3 protein: CASSLQDSLRSYGYTF; CDR3 DNA: TGTGCCAGTAGTCTCCAGGACAGCCTTCGTAGCTATGGCTACACCTTC
D gene: -; V gene: TRBV27; J gene: TRBJ1-5; clone size: -; CDR3 protein: CASRNSGARNNQPQHF; CDR3 DNA: TGTGCCAGCAGGAACTCAGGGGCTCGGAACAATCAGCCCCAGCATTTT
D gene: TRBD1; V gene: TRBV5-1; J gene: TRBJ1-6; clone size: -; CDR3 protein: CASSPTGQENSPLHF; CDR3 DNA: TGCGCCAGCAGCCCAACGGGACAGGAGAATTCACCCCTCCACTTT
D gene: -; V gene: TRBV10-3; J gene: TRBJ2-7; clone size: few; CDR3 protein: CAISEGGNRPYEQYF; CDR3 DNA: TGTGCCATCAGTGAGGGCGGAAACAGGCCCTACGAGCAGTACTTC
D gene: -; V gene: TRBV7-3; J gene: TRBJ2-5; clone size: once; CDR3 protein: CASSPRPGDQETQYF; CDR3 DNA: TGTGCCAGCAGCCCCCGGCCGGGGGATCAAGAGACCCAGTACTTC
D gene: TRBD1; V gene: TRBV11-2; J gene: TRBJ1-1; clone size: -; CDR3 protein: CASSPKPADRVTEAFF; CDR3 DNA: TGTGCCAGCAGCCCCAAACCCGCAGACAGGGTAACTGAAGCTTTCTTT
D gene: -; V gene: TRBV19; J gene: TRBJ1-6; clone size: -; CDR3 protein: CASRQVDNSPLHF; CDR3 DNA: TGTGCCAGTAGACAGGTTGATAATTCACCCCTCCACTTT
D gene: -; V gene: TRBV5-1; J gene: TRBJ1-2; clone size: -; CDR3 protein: CASSFSSTNYGYTF; CDR3 DNA: TGCGCCAGCAGCTTTTCGAGTACTAACTATGGCTACACCTTC
D gene: TRBD2; V gene: TRBV7-9; J gene: TRBJ2-7; clone size: -; CDR3 protein: CASSPGLAGESEQYF; CDR3 DNA: TGTGCCAGCAGCCCCGGACTAGCGGGGGAAAGCGAGCAGTACTTC
D gene: -; V gene: TRBV6-5; J gene: TRBJ2-2; clone size: -; CDR3 protein: CASKPSRDTGELFF; CDR3 DNA: TGTGCCAGCAAGCCTTCGCGGGACACCGGGGAGCTGTTTTTT
D gene: -; V gene: TRBV7-9; J gene: TRBJ1-2; clone size: -; CDR3 protein: CASSLAIGESYGYTF; CDR3 DNA: TGTGCCAGCAGCTTAGCGATAGGGGAGAGCTATGGCTACACCTTC
D gene: -; V gene: TRBV3-1/TRBV3-2; J gene: TRBJ1-1; clone size: -; CDR3 protein: CASSRAGGDTEAFF; CDR3 DNA: TGTGCCAGCAGCCGGGCTGGGGGGGACACTGAAGCTTTCTTT
D gene: TRBD1; V gene: TRBV6-6; J gene: TRBJ1-1; clone size: -; CDR3 protein: CASSQGQGGNTEAFF; CDR3 DNA: TGTGCCAGCAGCCAAGGACAGGGGGGGAACACTGAAGCTTTCTTT
D gene: -; V gene: TRBV5-1; J gene: TRBJ1-6; clone size: -; CDR3 protein: CASSLSYPRSPLHF; CDR3 DNA: TGCGCCAGCAGCTTGTCCTACCCGAGGTCACCCCTCCACTTT
D gene: -; V gene: TRBV5-4; J gene: TRBJ1-1; clone size: once; CDR3 protein: CASSPRLPNTEAFF; CDR3 DNA: TGTGCCAGCAGCCCACGCCTCCCAAACACTGAAGCTTTCTTT
D gene: -; V gene: TRBV19; J gene: TRBJ2-7; clone size: -; CDR3 protein: CASSIAASRSYEQYF; CDR3 DNA: TGTGCCAGTAGTATAGCAGCGAGCCGATCCTACGAGCAGTACTTC
D gene: TRBD2; V gene: TRBV29-1; J gene: TRBJ2-1; clone size: -; CDR3 protein: CSVVLAGGYEQFF; CDR3 DNA: TGCAGCGTTGTTTTAGCGGGGGGTTATGAGCAGTTCTTC
D gene: TRBD2; V gene: TRBV5-4; J gene: TRBJ2-1; clone size: -; CDR3 protein: CASSSGDYNEQFF; CDR3 DNA: TGTGCCAGCAGCAGCGGGGACTACAATGAGCAGTTCTTC
D gene: -; V gene: TRBV6-5; J gene: TRBJ1-5; clone size: -; CDR3 protein: CASSYSDRNQPQHF; CDR3 DNA: TGTGCCAGCAGTTACTCGGACCGCAATCAGCCCCAGCATTTT
D gene: TRBD2; V gene: TRBV27; J gene: TRBJ2-2; clone size: -; CDR3 protein: CASSPRRTSGVTNTGELFF; CDR3 DNA: TGTGCCAGCAGTCCCCGTCGGACTAGCGGGGTTACGAACACCGGGGAGCTGTTTTTT
D gene: -; V gene: TRBV4-2; J gene: TRBJ2-5; clone size: -; CDR3 protein: CASSQQDQETQYF; CDR3 DNA: TGTGCCAGCAGCCAACAGGATCAAGAGACCCAGTACTTC
D gene: -; V gene: TRBV5-6; J gene: TRBJ2-2; clone size: -; CDR3 protein: CASSFGQGYATGELFF; CDR3 DNA: TGTGCCAGCAGCTTCGGGCAGGGATACGCCACCGGGGAGCTGTTTTTT
D gene: TRBD1; V gene: TRBV7-9; J gene: TRBJ2-2; clone size: -; CDR3 protein: CASSSTGQGFTGELFF; CDR3 DNA: TGTGCCAGCAGCTCCACGGGACAGGGGTTCACCGGGGAGCTGTTTTTT
D gene: -; V gene: TRBV15; J gene: TRBJ2-2; clone size: -; CDR3 protein: CATSPPPATGELFF; CDR3 DNA: TGTGCCACCAGCCCCCCCCCGGCGACCGGGGAGCTGTTTTTT
D gene: -; V gene: TRBV5-1; J gene: TRBJ2-5; clone size: once; CDR3 protein: CASSLDGGRGETQYF; CDR3 DNA: TGCGCCAGCAGCTTGGATGGCGGCCGCGGGGAGACCCAGTACTTC
D gene: -; V gene: TRBV4-2; J gene: TRBJ2-1; clone size: -; CDR3 protein: CASSQGLGNEQFF; CDR3 DNA: TGTGCCAGCAGCCAAGGTTTAGGGAATGAGCAGTTCTTC
D gene: TRBD1; V gene: TRBV27; J gene: TRBJ1-5; clone size: -; CDR3 protein: CASSMDRVGGNQPQHF; CDR3 DNA: TGTGCCAGCAGCATGGACAGGGTCGGGGGCAATCAGCCCCAGCATTTT
D gene: TRBD1; V gene: TRBV12-5; J gene: TRBJ1-1; clone size: -; CDR3 protein: CASGFQQGRYTEAFF; CDR3 DNA: TGTGCTAGTGGTTTTCAACAGGGGAGGTACACTGAAGCTTTCTTT
D gene: TRBD2; V gene: TRBV4-2; J gene: TRBJ2-1; clone size: -; CDR3 protein: CASSQQIAGGVNEQFF; CDR3 DNA: TGTGCCAGCAGCCAACAGATAGCGGGGGGCGTCAATGAGCAGTTCTTC
D gene: TRBD1; V gene: TRBV15; J gene: TRBJ1-2; clone size: -; CDR3 protein: CATSRDPGGTPFGYTF; CDR3 DNA: TGTGCCACCAGCAGAGATCCAGGGGGAACCCCCTTTGGCTACACCTTC
D gene: TRBD1; V gene: TRBV19; J gene: TRBJ2-3; clone size: -; CDR3 protein: CASSRQGSTDTQYF; CDR3 DNA: TGTGCCAGTTCCAGACAGGGGAGCACAGATACGCAGTATTTT
D gene: -; V gene: TRBV12-5; J gene: TRBJ1-3; clone size: once; CDR3 protein: CASAQSSGNTIYF; CDR3 DNA: TGTGCTAGTGCCCAGTCCTCTGGAAACACCATATATTTT
D gene: -; V gene: TRBV9; J gene: TRBJ1-4; clone size: -; CDR3 protein: CASTGRGTNEKLFF; CDR3 DNA: TGTGCCAGCACCGGACGGGGAACTAATGAAAAACTGTTTTTT
D gene: -; V gene: TRBV11-2; J gene: TRBJ2-7; clone size: once; CDR3 protein: CASSFPFSGQYF; CDR3 DNA: TGTGCCAGCAGCTTCCCCTTTTCAGGGCAGTACTTC
D gene: -; V gene: TRBV7-9; J gene: TRBJ2-2; clone size: -; CDR3 protein: CASSLSGVTAGELFF; CDR3 DNA: TGTGCCAGCAGCTTAAGTGGGGTGACGGCCGGGGAGCTGTTTTTT
D gene: -; V gene: TRBV10-3; J gene: TRBJ2-1; clone size: -; CDR3 protein: CAISDTDTDNEQFF; CDR3 DNA: TGTGCCATCAGTGACACGGACACAGACAATGAGCAGTTCTTC
D gene: TRBD1; V gene: TRBV2; J gene: TRBJ2-1; clone size: -; CDR3 protein: CASSYGQGRNEQFF; CDR3 DNA: TGTGCCAGCAGTTACGGACAGGGACGCAATGAGCAGTTCTTC
D gene: TRBD1; V gene: TRBV10-3; J gene: TRBJ1-2; clone size: -; CDR3 protein: CAISDRDRDGYTF; CDR3 DNA: TGTGCCATCAGTGACCGCGACAGGGATGGCTACACCTTC
D gene: -; V gene: TRBV18; J gene: TRBJ2-4; clone size: -; CDR3 protein: CASSPAGALAKNIQYF; CDR3 DNA: TGTGCCAGCTCACCCGCAGGGGCCCTAGCCAAAAACATTCAGTACTTC
D gene: -; V gene: TRBV5-1; J gene: TRBJ2-5; clone size: -; CDR3 protein: CASQTNQETQYF; CDR3 DNA: TGCGCCAGCCAGACAAATCAAGAGACCCAGTACTTC
D gene: -; V gene: TRBV13; J gene: TRBJ2-3; clone size: -; CDR3 protein: CASSPRGRAAGSTDTQYF; CDR3 DNA: TGTGCCAGCAGCCCGAGGGGTCGGGCGGCGGGGAGCACAGATACGCAGTATTTT
D gene: TRBD1; V gene: TRBV27; J gene: TRBJ1-3; clone size: -; CDR3 protein: CASSLSGQGSGNTIYF; CDR3 DNA: TGTGCCAGCAGTTTATCGGGACAGGGTTCTGGAAACACCATATATTTT
D gene: TRBD2; V gene: TRBV5-1; J gene: TRBJ2-2; clone size: -; CDR3 protein: CASSAGGTGELFF; CDR3 DNA: TGCGCCAGCAGCGCGGGGGGCACCGGGGAGCTGTTTTTT
D gene: TRBD2; V gene: TRBV19; J gene: TRBJ2-2; clone size: -; CDR3 protein: CASTRQSPGLANTGELFF; CDR3 DNA: TGTGCCAGTACAAGACAGTCTCCGGGACTAGCCAACACCGGGGAGCTGTTTTTT
D gene: TRBD2; V gene: TRBV20-1; J gene: TRBJ2-3; clone size: -; CDR3 protein: CSASRGLAGQSSSTDTQYF; CDR3 DNA: TGCAGTGCTAGTCGGGGACTAGCGGGGCAATCCTCGTCCACAGATACGCAGTATTTT
D gene: TRBD2; V gene: TRBV4-2; J gene: TRBJ2-1; clone size: -; CDR3 protein: CASSQDRSGGYNEGFF; CDR3 DNA: TGTGCCAGCAGCCAAGATAGGAGCGGGGGTTACAATGAAGGGTTCTTC
D gene: -; V gene: TRBV9; J gene: TRBJ1-6; clone size: -; CDR3 protein: CASSGGGTNNSPLHF; CDR3 DNA: TGTGCCAGCAGCGGGGGGGGTACGAATAATTCACCCCTCCACTTT
D gene: TRBD1; V gene: TRBV12-3/TRBV12-4; J gene: TRBJ1-2; clone size: once; CDR3 protein: CASSRGTADGYTF; CDR3 DNA: TGTGCCAGCAGCAGAGGGACAGCAGATGGCTACACCTTC
D gene: -; V gene: TRBV27; J gene: TRBJ1-5; clone size: -; CDR3 protein: CASSAGMGNQPQHF; CDR3 DNA: TGTGCCAGCAGTGCCGGAATGGGGAATCAGCCCCAGCATTTT
D gene: -; V gene: TRBV6-5; J gene: TRBJ2-7; clone size: -; CDR3 protein: CASSYSRGSYEQYF; CDR3 DNA: TGTGCCAGCAGTTACTCGAGGGGTTCCTACGAGCAGTACTTC
D gene: TRBD2; V gene: TRBV10-3; J gene: TRBJ2-7; clone size: -; CDR3 protein: CAISGTSDEQYF; CDR3 DNA: TGTGCCATCAGTGGGACTAGCGATGAGCAGTACTTC
D gene: TRBD1; V gene: TRBV2; J gene: TRBJ1-1; clone size: once; CDR3 protein: CASSFGTGKTEAFF; CDR3 DNA: TGTGCCAGCAGTTTTGGGACAGGGAAGACTGAAGCTTTCTTT
D gene: -; V gene: TRBV6-5; J gene: TRBJ1-2; clone size: -; CDR3 protein: CASRPTPTGEYGYTF; CDR3 DNA: TGTGCCAGCAGACCAACCCCGACAGGAGAATATGGCTACACCTTC
D gene: TRBD1; V gene: TRBV27; J gene: TRBJ1-2; clone size: -; CDR3 protein: CASSPATGKTYGYTF; CDR3 DNA: TGTGCCAGCAGTCCGGCGACAGGGAAGACCTATGGCTACACCTTC
D gene: TRBD2; V gene: TRBV19; J gene: TRBJ2-1; clone size: -; CDR3 protein: CASSIAAAGVTYNEQFF; CDR3 DNA: TGTGCCAGTAGTATAGCCGCAGCGGGGGTGACCTACAATGAGCAGTTCTTC
D gene: -; V gene: TRBV5-6; J gene: TRBJ1-3; clone size: -; CDR3 protein: CASSSNPGNTIYF; CDR3 DNA: TGTGCCAGCAGCTCTAATCCTGGAAACACCATATATTTT
D gene: -; V gene: TRBV3-1/TRBV3-2; J gene: TRBJ1-2; clone size: -; CDR3 protein: CASSSRTANYGYTF; CDR3 DNA: TGTGCCAGCAGCTCCCGGACAGCTAACTATGGCTACACCTTC
D gene: -; V gene: TRBV6-5; J gene: TRBJ2-3; clone size: -; CDR3 protein: CASSSGTASTDTQYF; CDR3 DNA: TGTGCCAGCAGTAGCGGGACAGCGAGCACAGATACGCAGTATTTT